This TCR beta chain was sequenced in a study of blood T cell repertoires in COVID-19. The CDR3 covers 13 residues. Sequencing used immunoSEQ multiplex PCR; TCRdb keeps in-frame clones, though not all of them. The sample has over 80,000 clones; around three quarters are singletons. A word on this clone: At one of its ends the junction is not consistent with the germline gene, which may arise from a read error.

V and J are TRBV12-3 or TRBV12-4 and TRBJ1-2, with D perhaps TRBD1 (5 bases). This receptor was obtained from a woman aged 45-65 years with acute or convalescent COVID-19. The specimen was peripheral blood. CDR3 region: CASSSGWDYGYTF. CDR3 nucleotide sequence: TGTGCCAGCAGTTCTGGGTGGGACTACGGCTACACCTTC.